The 8 T cell receptor beta chains below all came from one sample that was sequenced in a study of post-analysis software for immune sequencing data. Which antigens these TCRs recognize remains unknown. Unique molecular identifiers featured in each of the TCR beta cDNA libraries. TCRdb analysed the PCR reads with MiXCR anew, one entry per CDR3 protein. The sample carries about 810,000 distinct CDR3 sequences, approximately 53% recorded once. General observations from the study: With TRBV5-6, TRBV5-1 and TRBV20-1 included, about five TRBV segments were more frequent in patients than in controls.

Sequenced input: blood. Receptors originate from a girl between 10 and 17 years old with multiple sclerosis.

V and J are TRBV27 and TRBJ2-1; 7 bases fit TRBD1. CDR3 length equals 15 residues. Germline V gives CDR1 MNHEY, CDR2 SMNVEV (reference sequence). J was trimmed by 7 bases and V by 3 bases; bases with no gene match: 9. The CDR3 DNA sequence: TGTGCCAGCAGTTTGACAGGGCTTATACCTAATGAGCAGTTCTTC. It is translated as CASSLTGLIPNEQFF.

The chain employs TRBV4-2 and TRBJ2-3; 7 bases match TRBD2. Germline V gene data show CDR1 as LGHNA and CDR2 as YNFKEQ. After removal of 2 bases from V and 4 bases from J, the junction contained 9 bases not matched to a gene. The CDR3 totals 16 residues. The CDR3 protein is CASSQPSTSPADTQYF. CDR3 sequence (DNA): TGTGCCAGCAGCCAACCCTCGACTAGCCCCGCAGATACGCAGTATTTT.

This clonotype came up once. The V gene is TRBV5-1, the J gene TRBJ2-1; possibly TRBD2 for D (6 bases). Germline V gene lookup returns CDR1 SGHRS and CDR2 YFSETQ. This CDR3 region has 16 residues. Deletions cut 5 bases from V and 0 bases from J, with 15 bases between. The CDR3 spells CASRMSTGASYNEQFF. Here the CDR3 DNA reads TGCGCCAGCAGAATGAGCACGGGAGCCTCCTACAATGAGCAGTTCTTC. The full variable domain, in which reference TRBV5-1 and TRBJ2-1 provide the parts outside the CDR3, is KAGVTQTPRYLIKTRGQQVTLSCSPISGHRSVSWYQQTPGQGLQFLFEYFSETQRNKGNFPGRFSGRQFSNSRSEMNVSTLELGDSALYLCASRMSTGASYNEQFFGPGTRLTVL.

In this sample, this clonotype turned up a few times. The chain recombines TRBV7-2 with TRBJ1-4; D perhaps matches TRBD1 (5 bases). Per germline, CDR1 SGHTA and CDR2 FQGNSA. V lost 5 bases and J lost 2, with 18 bases in between. CDR3 length equals 17 residues. CDR3 protein: CASSQRSLGLTNEKLFF. The CDR3 DNA sequence: TGTGCCAGCAGCCAGCGGTCCTTGGGACTGACTAATGAAAAACTGTTTTTT. Full variable domain (remainder filled in from reference TRBV7-2 and TRBJ1-4): GAGVSQSPSNKVTEKGKDVELRCDPISGHTALYWYRQSLGQGLEFLIYFQGNSAPDKSGLPSDRFSAERTGGSVSTLTIQRTQQEDSAVYLCASSQRSLGLTNEKLFFGSGTQLSVL.

For the CDR3, the DNA is TGTGCCAGCAGTTTAAGAACCGGGAGTATCTACGAGCAGTACTTC. It encodes CASSLRTGSIYEQYF. This chain uses TRBV12-3 or TRBV12-4 with TRBJ2-7, with D possibly TRBD2 on 6 matching bases. The ends were cut back, 2 bases at V and 3 bases at J, with 14 bases in the middle. This CDR3 spans 15 amino acids.

The V and J genes are TRBV5-1 and TRBJ2-5, with 7 bases fitting TRBD1. Germline CDR1 and CDR2: SGHRS and YFSETQ. The CDR3 consists of 14 residues. J was trimmed by 2 bases and V by 5 bases; bases with no gene match: 6. CDR3 region: CASSTGAPQETQYF. The CDR3 DNA sequence: TGCGCCAGCAGTACAGGGGCGCCTCAAGAGACCCAGTACTTC.

This clonotype is a singleton in its sample. V is TRBV13 and J is TRBJ2-1; 10 nucleotides agree with TRBD2. The CDR3 runs 17 residues. Unmatched junction bases numbered 11, after V lost 3 bases and J lost 6 bases. CDR1 PRHDT and CDR2 FYEKMQ come from the germline V gene (reference sequence). CDR3 sequence: CASSFVGSGRAGNEQFF. DNA of the CDR3: TGTGCCAGCAGCTTTGTAGGGAGCGGGAGGGCCGGCAATGAGCAGTTCTTC.

The chain carries TRBV4-2 and TRBJ2-1; no firm D call. Looked up from germline, CDR1 is LGHNA and CDR2 is YNFKEQ. V lost 1 base to trimming and J lost 5 bases, with 9 bases between them. This CDR3 spans 14 amino acids. Written as DNA, the CDR3 is TGTGCCAGCAGCCAAGTGGCTACTGACAATGAGCAGTTCTTC. Protein sequence: CASSQVATDNEQFF.